The subject of this entry is one T cell receptor beta chain. Its specific antigen is unknown. No base-level quality is on record; no much larger clone is a single base apart. This entry is derived from a study of blood T cells in healthy people across ages (dated by TCRdb to 2014 to 2015). A note on the overall study: In model experiments, template switching captured roughly one uniquely barcoded TCR beta cDNA molecule for every two T cells. To track age-related changes in TCR beta repertoire diversity, the study relied on deep sequencing normalized with unique cDNA molecular identifiers. The donors were split into four age groups: young (average about 16 years), middle-aged (39), aged (62) and long-lived (approximately 80). To avoid experimental bias, donors of different ages were distributed randomly across sequencing lanes. For two donors (one aged 18 to 29 and one aged 80 or older), the study analyzed two additional independent replicas of 1 million unique cDNA reads from the same blood draw.

Receptor libraries were prepared by 5' RACE. The instrument given in TCRdb is Illumina HiSeq 2500. A second PCR of roughly 6 to 11 cycles was run with a J-beta primer mix and a sample-barcoded 5' primer. A unique molecular identifier was introduced onto each TCR beta cDNA molecule by a template-switch 5' adaptor carrying 12 random nucleotides. Each sample yielded at least 3 million CDR3-containing paired-end reads. All of the RNA was converted into first-strand cDNA using the Mint cDNA synthesis kit, with a TRBC-specific oligonucleotide serving as the primer. All cDNA was treated with uracil-DNA glycosylase and then went through a first 18-cycle PCR with the universal primers M1SS and BC2_uni_R. From the authors' description of their analysis: Normalization of each sample was performed by random selection of 1 million high-quality reads, each carrying a distinct molecular identifier. Reads with shared molecular identifiers were discarded instead of being binned into consensus sequences. MiTCR, run with a Q25 quality threshold and the strictest error-elimination algorithm, handled CDR3 identification, clonotype clustering and error correction. A nonparametric unseen species model with Euler transformation was used to estimate a lower bound on total TCR beta diversity. TCRdb took the public reads, trimmed them with fastp at Q25, ran MiXCR for clone calling and kept in-frame beta chains. Entries that share a CDR3 protein sequence are merged under the most common genes and DNA. These V and J calls originate from TCRdb's pipeline instead of the authors' own analysis. The table for this sample lists under 800,000 distinct CDR3 sequences; approximately 39% of them were counted only once. The ten largest clonotypes hold 20% to 25% of the sample.

Points the paper makes about the study in general: Donor CMV infection status was unknown, potentially confounding age-related changes in expanded clonotypes. Bulk unsorted PBMC profiling prevented conclusive comparison of naive and antigen-experienced compartments. The long-lived group showed more naive CD4+ T cells, fewer expanded clones and increased TCR diversity than the aged group, suggesting age selection. Estimates of total diversity based on one million sequenced T cells were considered lower bounds and underestimates. Observed TCR beta diversity per million T cells fell roughly linearly with age, and a significant reduction was already apparent by age around 39. There was a strong correlation between observed TCR beta diversity and the percentage of naive T cells measured by flow cytometry.

Systemically healthy Caucasian individuals from Russia, about 38 in total and aged about 6 to 95 years, were included as donors. Roughly 10 milliliters of peripheral blood were drawn from each donor into EDTA-treated Vacutainer tubes. PBMCs were isolated by Ficoll-Paque density-gradient centrifugation, with at least 7 million obtained per sample. Total RNA, at least 5 micrograms per sample, was extracted from PBMCs with Trizol reagent. The percentages of naive CD45RAhigh/CD27high T cells were determined by flow cytometry on a PBMC aliquot from every donor. The germline V gene specifies SNHLY as CDR1 and FYNNEI as CDR2. Inclusive of the bounding cysteine and phenylalanine, the CDR3 is 16 residues long. The CDR3 DNA has 48 bases and is translated from base 1. Unmatched junction bases come to 4, with V trimmed by 3 bases and J by 0 bases.

The rearrangement combines TRBV2 with TRBJ1-5, with 8 central nucleotides matching TRBD1. The sequence was obtained from an older woman in good health. The sample consisted of blood. The CDR3 region has the sequence CASSETGAYSNQPQHF. The bases read TGTGCCAGCAGTGAGACAGGGGCTTATAGCAATCAGCCCCAGCATTTT.